Detailed here is one T cell receptor beta chain. The record originates from a study of blood T cell repertoires in COVID-19. Turning to the study itself: The United States, Italy and Spain provided the acute and convalescent COVID-19 samples. In each case, the material was cDNA or gDNA derived from T cells, B-cell-depleted T cells, or PBMCs.

Original methodology: Amplified reference gene primers provided the basis for estimating nucleated cell counts. The repertoire was sequenced with immunoSEQ multiplex PCR; TCRdb's copy has only in-frame clones and lacks some. V and J calls plus clone size are reproduced from that table; the DNA served to infer D and trimming. In the table there are about 220,000 clones, about 86% of which are singletons. Germline assignment: CDR1 SGDLS and CDR2 YYNGEE. Trimming took 0 bases from V and 11 from J; bases not matched to a gene: 14. The CDR3 is made up of 16 amino acids. The source material was peripheral blood. The origin of this receptor is a woman in her 30s who had recovered from COVID-19. This chain connects TRBV9 to TRBJ2-1; 7 nucleotides agree with TRBD2. CDR3 protein: CASSVGGSGRAYQQFF. CDR3 bases: TGTGCCAGCAGCGTAGGGGGGTCGGGGAGGGCTTATCAGCAGTTCTTC.